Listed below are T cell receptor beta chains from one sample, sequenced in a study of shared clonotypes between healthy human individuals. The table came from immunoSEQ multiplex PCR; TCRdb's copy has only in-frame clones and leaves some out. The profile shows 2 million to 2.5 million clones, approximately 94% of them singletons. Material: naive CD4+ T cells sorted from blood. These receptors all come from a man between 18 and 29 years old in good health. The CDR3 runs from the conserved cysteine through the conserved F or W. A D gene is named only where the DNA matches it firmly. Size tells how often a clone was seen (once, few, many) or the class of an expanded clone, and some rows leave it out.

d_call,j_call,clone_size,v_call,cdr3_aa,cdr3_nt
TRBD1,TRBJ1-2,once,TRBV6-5,CASSQGLTGGYGYTF,TGTGCCAGCAGTCAGGGGCTGACAGGGGGCTATGGCTACACCTTC
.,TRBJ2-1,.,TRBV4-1,CASSPWGPGESSYNEQFF,TGCGCCAGCAGCCCCTGGGGACCGGGGGAAAGCTCCTACAATGAGCAGTTCTTC
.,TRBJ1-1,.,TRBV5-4,CASSSDYTEAFF,TGTGCCAGCAGCTCCGACTACACTGAAGCTTTCTTT
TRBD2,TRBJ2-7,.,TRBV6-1,CASSEAYGTSGYEQYF,TGTGCCAGCAGTGAAGCTTACGGGACTAGCGGTTACGAGCAGTACTTC
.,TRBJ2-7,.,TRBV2,CASRGDSHYEQYF,TGTGCCAGCAGGGGGGACTCCCACTACGAGCAGTACTTC
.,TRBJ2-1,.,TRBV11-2,CASSSQGLYNEQFF,TGTGCCAGCAGCTCACAAGGCCTCTACAATGAGCAGTTCTTC
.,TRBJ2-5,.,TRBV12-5,CASGSGETQYF,TGTGCTAGTGGTTCCGGGGAGACCCAGTACTTC
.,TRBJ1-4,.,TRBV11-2,CASSLKEVRELFF,TGTGCCAGCAGCTTAAAGGAAGTCAGAGAACTGTTTTTT
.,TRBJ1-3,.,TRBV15,CATSRGGSGNTIYF,TGTGCCACCAGCAGAGGTGGCTCTGGAAACACCATATATTTT
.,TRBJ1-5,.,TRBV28,CASSFDRGPQPQHF,TGTGCCAGCAGTTTCGACAGAGGTCCTCAGCCCCAGCATTTT
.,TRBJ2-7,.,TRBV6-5,CASSYSHSTYEQYF,TGTGCCAGCAGTTATAGTCACAGTACCTACGAGCAGTACTTC
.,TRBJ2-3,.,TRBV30,CAWSMTGTRTDTQYF,TGTGCCTGGAGTATGACAGGGACTAGAACAGATACGCAGTATTTT
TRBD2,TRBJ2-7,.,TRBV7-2,CASSLRTPSGNLYEQYF,TGTGCCAGCAGCTTACGTACGCCTAGCGGGAACCTCTACGAGCAGTACTTC
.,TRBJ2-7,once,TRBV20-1,CSAPSNYEQYF,TGCAGTGCTCCCAGCAATTACGAGCAGTACTTC
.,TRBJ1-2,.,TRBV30,CAWSVTSANYGYTF,TGTGCCTGGAGTGTAACTAGTGCTAACTATGGCTACACCTTC
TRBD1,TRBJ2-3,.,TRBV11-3,CASSLGTGVYTDTQYF,TGTGCCAGCAGCTTAGGTACAGGGGTGTATACAGATACGCAGTATTTT
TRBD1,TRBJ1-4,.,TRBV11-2,CASSPPRGLSEKLFF,TGTGCCAGCAGCCCACCCAGGGGGCTTAGTGAAAAACTGTTTTTT
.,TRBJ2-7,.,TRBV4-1,CASSQVGARRGEQYF,TGCGCCAGCAGCCAAGTGGGGGCGCGGCGGGGCGAGCAGTACTTC
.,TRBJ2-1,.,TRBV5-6,CASSTRSNYNEQFF,TGTGCCAGCAGCACCCGATCCAACTACAATGAGCAGTTCTTC
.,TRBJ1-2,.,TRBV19,CASSIERGKGYTF,TGTGCCAGTAGTATAGAACGGGGGAAGGGCTACACCTTC
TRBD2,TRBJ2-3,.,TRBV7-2,CASSPGLAGGTDTQYF,TGTGCCAGCAGCCCCGGACTAGCGGGAGGCACAGATACGCAGTATTTT
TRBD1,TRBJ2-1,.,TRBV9,CASSAGQEASYNEQFF,TGTGCCAGCAGCGCGGGACAGGAGGCCTCCTACAATGAGCAGTTCTTC
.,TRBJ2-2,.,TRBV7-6,CASTFAGNTGELFF,TGTGCCAGCACGTTTGCAGGGAACACCGGGGAGCTGTTTTTT
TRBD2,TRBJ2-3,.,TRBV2,CASSSLAGGLSDTQYF,TGTGCCAGCAGCTCCTTAGCGGGAGGGCTTAGTGATACGCAGTATTTT
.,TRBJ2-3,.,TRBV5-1,CATNEGGSTDTQYF,TGCGCCACCAACGAGGGGGGCAGCACAGATACGCAGTATTTT
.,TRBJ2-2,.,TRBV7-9,CASSLAGNTGELFF,TGTGCCAGCAGCTTAGCGGGCAATACCGGGGAGCTGTTTTTT
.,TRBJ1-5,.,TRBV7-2,CASRIGTSNQPQHF,TGTGCCAGCAGGATCGGGACTAGCAATCAGCCCCAGCATTTT
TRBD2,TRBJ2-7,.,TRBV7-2,CASSLTYEVSGRAREQYF,TGTGCCAGCAGCTTAACCTACGAGGTTAGCGGGAGAGCGAGGGAGCAGTACTTC
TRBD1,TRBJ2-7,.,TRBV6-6,CASRTGQGGYEQYF,TGTGCCAGCAGAACAGGACAGGGAGGCTACGAGCAGTACTTC
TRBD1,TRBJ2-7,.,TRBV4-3,CASSLEPGQGSYEQYF,TGCGCCAGCAGCCTCGAACCGGGACAGGGTTCCTACGAGCAGTACTTC
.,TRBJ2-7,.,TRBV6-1,CASSQDLGVYEQYF,TGTGCCAGCAGCCAAGACCTAGGGGTCTACGAGCAGTACTTC
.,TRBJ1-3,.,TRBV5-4,CASSRKAGGNTIYF,TGTGCCAGCAGCCGGAAGGCGGGGGGAAACACCATATATTTT
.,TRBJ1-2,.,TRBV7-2,CASSLRAGNGYTF,TGTGCCAGCAGCTTACGGGCAGGGAATGGCTACACCTTC
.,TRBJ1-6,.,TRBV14,CASSQSANSPLHF,TGTGCCAGCAGCCAGAGCGCAAATTCACCCCTCCACTTT
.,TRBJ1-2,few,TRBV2,CASSESGIVNYGYTF,TGTGCCAGCAGTGAATCGGGGATCGTGAACTATGGCTACACCTTC
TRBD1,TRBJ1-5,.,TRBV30,CAWEHRGNLAQHF,TGTGCCTGGGAACACAGGGGAAACTTGGCCCAGCATTTT
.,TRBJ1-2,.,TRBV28,CASSLARFYGYTF,TGTGCCAGCAGTTTAGCCAGATTCTATGGCTACACCTTC